These 25 T cell receptor beta chains were sequenced from one sample in a study of shared clonotypes between healthy human individuals. Generated by immunoSEQ multiplex PCR, the TCRdb table keeps only in-frame clones and is missing some. The sample lists some 2,100,000 clones; roughly 95% were seen once. The source material was naive CD4+ T cells sorted from blood. The subset denotes: CD45RA+ positively selected. The receptors derive from a man aged 18 to 30 in good health.

This rearrangement joins TRBV7-8 to TRBJ2-7; D is ambiguous. V was cut by 5 bases and J by 0 bases, with 8 bases left in between. CDR3 size: 13 residues. CDR1 and CDR2 from the germline V gene are SGHVS and FQNEAQ. The CDR3 loop reads CASSRTSSYEQYF. CDR3 bases: TGTGCCAGCAGCCGTACAAGCTCCTACGAGCAGTACTTC.

With regard to this clone: Relative to the germline gene, one junction end is altered; a read error may explain this. This chain links TRBV10-3 with TRBJ2-7, with D perhaps TRBD1 (5 bases). The CDR3 extends over 13 amino acids. Germline-derived CDR1 and CDR2 are ENHRY and SYGVKD. CDR3 sequence (DNA): TGTGCCATCAGTGAGTCCCCGGCCCAGGGAAGACGCTTC. Translating it yields CAISESPAQGRRF.

This chain joins TRBV6-5 and TRBJ2-1; D is unclear. The CDR3 runs to 13 residues. CDR1 is MNHEY and CDR2 is SVGAGI in the germline V gene. Trimming pared 0 bases from V and 7 bases from J, leaving 7 bases between. CDR3 residues: CASSYSPRNEQFF. In nucleotides, the CDR3 is TGTGCCAGCAGTTACTCCCCTCGTAATGAGCAGTTCTTC.

As for this clone: This sample includes further DNA sequences coding for the same CDR3. The V call is TRBV2, the J call TRBJ1-5; 7 positions agree with TRBD1. Trimming cost V 4 bases and J 2 bases; bases outside gene matches: 2. Looked up from germline, CDR1 is SNHLY and CDR2 is FYNNEI. The CDR3 covers 14 residues. This CDR3 reads CASSGQGGNQPQHF. CDR3 coding DNA: TGTGCCAGCAGTGGACAGGGCGGCAATCAGCCCCAGCATTTT.

The chain links TRBV19 to TRBJ1-3; the D gene is possibly TRBD1 (6 bases). Between the trimmed V and J ends, which lost 4 bases and 4 bases, there was a span of 11 bases. Germline V gene data show CDR1 as LNHDA and CDR2 as SQIVND (reference sequence). The CDR3 has 14 residues. The DNA of the CDR3 is TGTGCCAGTAGTACCACAGGGATCGGAAACACCATATATTTT. Amino acid sequence: CASSTTGIGNTIYF.

The chain has TRBV30 and TRBJ2-7, with a possible D match to TRBD2 (5 bases). The CDR3 has 13 residues. Trimming left V 1 base short and J 3 bases short, with 10 bases between. The germline V gene encodes CDR1 GTSNPN and CDR2 SVGIG (reference sequence). The CDR3 bases are TGTGCCTGGAGTGATCGTCGGGGCTACGAGCAGTACTTC. This gives the protein CAWSDRRGYEQYF.

A single count supports this clone. V usage is TRBV6-5 and J usage is TRBJ2-3, with D hard to call. Trimming took 0 bases from V and 4 from J, leaving 5 bases between them. CDR3 length: 13 amino acids. Germline CDR1 is MNHEY and CDR2 is SVGAGI. The CDR3 region has the DNA TGTGCCAGCAGTTACTCGATCCCAGATACGCAGTATTTT. Translated, it gives CASSYSIPDTQYF.

On this clone itself: The same CDR3 arises from other DNA sequences in this sample as well. The CDR3 region has the DNA TGTGCCAGCAGCGTTGTCTCGGGGAACACTGAAGCTTTCTTT. This gives the protein CASSVVSGNTEAFF. The genes are TRBV9 and TRBJ1-1; unclear D gene. CDR1 and CDR2 from the germline V gene are SGDLS and YYNGEE. The CDR3 extends over 14 amino acids. V was shortened by 2 bases and J by 1 base, with 9 bases between the two germline ends.

This clone is a singleton in its sample. The chain joins TRBV19 to TRBJ1-2, with D maybe TRBD1 (5 bases). CDR3 length: 15 residues. Trimming pared 5 bases from V and 5 bases from J, leaving 18 bases between. CDR1 and CDR2 (germline): LNHDA, SQIVND (reference sequence). As DNA, the CDR3 is TGTGCCAGTAGTCTAGGGAATTCGGGGCCTTATGGCTACACCTTC. As protein: CASSLGNSGPYGYTF. Full variable domain (missing parts from reference TRBV19 and TRBJ1-2): DGGITQSPKYLFRKEGQNVTLSCEQNLNHDAMYWYRQDPGQGLRLIYYSQIVNDFQKGDIAEGYSVSREKKESFPLTVTSAQKNPTAFYLCASSLGNSGPYGYTFGSGTRLTVV.

This sequence joins TRBV29-1 and TRBJ2-2, with D maybe TRBD2 (6 bases). From germline, CDR1 is SQVTM and CDR2 ANQGSEA. The V end lost 4 bases, the J end lost 6 bases, and 15 bases lay between the germline ends. CDR3 size: 14 residues. The CDR3 region is CSVVVAGLAGELFF. The DNA of the CDR3 is TGCAGCGTTGTGGTGGCGGGGCTGGCCGGGGAGCTGTTTTTT.

The rearrangement uses TRBV15 and TRBJ2-7; D unclear. The CDR3 runs to 12 residues. Trimming left V 4 bases short and J 6 bases short, with 10 bases between. Germline CDR1 LNHNV, CDR2 YYDKDF (reference sequence). CDR3 residues: CATSTLTLEQYF. In nucleotides, the CDR3 is TGTGCCACCAGCACACTTACTCTCGAGCAGTACTTC.

The chain joins TRBV12-2 to TRBJ1-1. TRBV12-2 is recorded as a pseudogene. The CDR3 has 14 residues. The CDR3 region is CASRHQRVNTEAFF. CDR3 in DNA: TGTGCAAGTCGCCACCAGAGGGTGAACACTGAAGCTTTCTTT.

The chain links TRBV4-3 to TRBJ2-5, with D possibly being TRBD1 or TRBD2 (7 bases each). V dropped 0 bases and J dropped 5 bases, with 16 bases sitting between them. This CDR3 is 16 amino acids long. The germline gives CDR1 LGHNA, CDR2 YSLEER. The CDR3: CASSQDWGGGKETQYF. CDR3 nucleotides: TGCGCCAGCAGCCAAGATTGGGGAGGGGGCAAGGAGACCCAGTACTTC.

The V and J genes are TRBV30 and TRBJ2-3, with D perhaps matching TRBD2 (5 bases). From germline, CDR1 is GTSNPN and CDR2 SVGIG (reference sequence). There are 16 residues in the CDR3. The germline V and J ends were trimmed by 0 bases and 0 bases, with 13 bases remaining between them. This chain's CDR3 is CAWSVGSRGSTDTQYF. The CDR3 DNA is TGTGCCTGGAGTGTAGGTTCCCGGGGAAGCACAGATACGCAGTATTTT.

V gene TRBV6-1 combines with J gene TRBJ2-2; the D call may be TRBD1 or TRBD2 (5 bases each). CDR1 and CDR2 from the germline V gene are MNHNS and SASEGT. The CDR3 covers 15 residues. The V end lost 1 base, the J end lost 7 bases, and 13 bases lay between the germline ends. Here the CDR3 reads CASSEVGAGIGELFF. As DNA, the CDR3 is TGTGCCAGCAGTGAAGTAGGGGCCGGGATCGGGGAGCTGTTTTTT.

The chain is built from TRBV7-9 and TRBJ1-2; D gene ambiguous. Trimming shortened V by 5 bases and J by 0 bases, and 4 bases separated the two germline ends. Germline V lookup: CDR1 SEHNR, CDR2 FQNEAQ (reference sequence). The CDR3 runs 12 residues. The CDR3 here is CASSTPNYGYTF. The CDR3 DNA is TGTGCCAGCAGCACCCCTAACTATGGCTACACCTTC.

This chain joins TRBV6-5 and TRBJ2-3; TRBD2 aligns across 12 bases. V was pared by 8 bases and J by 8 bases, with 11 bases of the junction left unmatched. Germline CDR1 is MNHEY and CDR2 is SVGAGI. CDR3 length: 15 residues. CDR3 region: CASRPSSGGAGTQYF. CDR3 bases: TGTGCCAGCCGCCCCTCTAGCGGGGGGGCGGGTACGCAGTATTTT.

About this clone: The identical CDR3 is also encoded by other nucleotide sequences in the sample. The J gene is TRBJ2-3, the V gene TRBV5-1; 7 positions agree with TRBD2. The CDR3 totals 15 residues. The germline V gene encodes CDR1 SGHRS and CDR2 YFSETQ. V lost 4 bases and J lost 0; bases outside the gene matches: 5. The CDR3 here is CASSVSGTSTDTQYF. The CDR3 bases are TGCGCCAGCAGCGTCAGCGGGACTAGCACAGATACGCAGTATTTT. The whole variable domain, filled in from reference TRBV5-1 and TRBJ2-3, reads KAGVTQTPRYLIKTRGQQVTLSCSPISGHRSVSWYQQTPGQGLQFLFEYFSETQRNKGNFPGRFSGRQFSNSRSEMNVSTLELGDSALYLCASSVSGTSTDTQYFGPGTRLTVL.

The rearrangement links TRBV6-1 to TRBJ2-3; TRBD1 or TRBD2 may be the D gene (5 bases each). The CDR3 totals 16 residues. Germline V gene data show CDR1 as MNHNS and CDR2 as SASEGT. V shed 3 bases and J shed 0 bases, with 13 bases lying between them. The chain's CDR3 is CASSDRDPTSTDTQYF. CDR3 nucleotides: TGTGCCAGCAGTGACAGGGACCCCACAAGCACAGATACGCAGTATTTT.

This clone was seen only once. V gene TRBV29-1 combines with J gene TRBJ2-7; D is unresolved. CDR3 length: 12 residues. The V end lost 3 bases, the J end lost 0 bases, and 6 bases lay between the germline ends. CDR1 SQVTM and CDR2 ANQGSEA come from the germline V gene. The CDR3 DNA reads as TGCAGCGTTGAGGCCAACTCCTACGAGCAGTACTTC. This encodes CSVEANSYEQYF.

Comment on this clone: The limits of the CDR3 on the DNA are not certain, so only TCRdb's listed CDR3 is given. CDR3 amino acids: CASSSSGPINYEQYF. The chain carries TRBV6-5 and TRBJ2-7. Germline loops: CDR1 MNHEY, CDR2 SVGAGI. The CDR3 contains 15 residues when both ends are counted.

The chain recombines TRBV7-9 with TRBJ2-1, with 8 bases lining up with TRBD2. Looked up from germline, CDR1 is SEHNR and CDR2 is FQNEAQ (reference sequence). The CDR3 length is 16 residues. Trimming took 1 base from V and 3 from J; bases not matched to a gene: 5. The CDR3 region has the DNA TGTGCCAGCAGCTTAGTCCCGGGACTAGGCTACAATGAGCAGTTCTTC. This sequence encodes CASSLVPGLGYNEQFF.

The V and J genes are TRBV5-6 and TRBJ2-1, with 7 bases matching TRBD2. The CDR3 contains 15 residues. CDR1 and CDR2 from the germline V gene are SGHDT and YYEEEE. Losses at the gene ends were 3 bases for V and 5 bases for J; bases not matched to a gene: 8. This CDR3 is CASSSLQRDDNEQFF. In DNA form, the CDR3 reads TGTGCCAGCAGCTCGCTCCAGCGGGACGACAATGAGCAGTTCTTC.

The CDR3 loop is CASSSSGYSYEQYF. In nucleotides, the CDR3 is TGCGCCAGCAGCTCCTCAGGGTACTCCTACGAGCAGTACTTC. The chain has TRBV5-1 and TRBJ2-7, with D possibly matching TRBD1 (5 bases). The V gene's germline CDR1 is SGHRS and CDR2 YFSETQ. V was trimmed by 3 bases and J by 0 bases, leaving 10 bases between them. The CDR3 runs to 14 residues.

The chain links TRBV18 to TRBJ2-1; either TRBD1 or TRBD2 may fit D (5 bases each). Germline V gives CDR1 KGHSH, CDR2 LQKENI. There are 16 residues in the CDR3. Between the trimmed V and J ends, which lost 0 bases and 0 bases, there was a span of 9 bases. The CDR3 protein is CASSPPGVSSYNEQFF. The CDR3 DNA reads TGTGCCAGCTCACCACCGGGGGTGAGCTCCTACAATGAGCAGTTCTTC.